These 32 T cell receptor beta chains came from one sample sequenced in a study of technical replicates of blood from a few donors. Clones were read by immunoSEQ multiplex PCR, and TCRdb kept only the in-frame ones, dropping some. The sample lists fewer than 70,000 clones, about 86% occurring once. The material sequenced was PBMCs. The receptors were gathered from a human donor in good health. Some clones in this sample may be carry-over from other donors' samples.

The CDR3 DNA follows: TGTGCCAGCAGTTTAGACAGCCCAACTAATGAAAAACTGTTTTTT. As protein: CASSLDSPTNEKLFF. The gene calls are TRBV5-5 and TRBJ1-4; D possibly corresponds to TRBD1 (5 bases). Germline values: CDR1 SGHKS, CDR2 YYEKEE (reference sequence). Trimming took off 5 bases at V and 0 bases at J, with 11 bases between the two ends. This CDR3 region has 15 residues.

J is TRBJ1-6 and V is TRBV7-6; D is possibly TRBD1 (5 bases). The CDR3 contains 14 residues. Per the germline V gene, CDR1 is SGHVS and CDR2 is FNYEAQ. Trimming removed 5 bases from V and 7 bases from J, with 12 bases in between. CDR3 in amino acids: CASSRQGRNSPLHF. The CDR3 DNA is TGTGCCAGCAGCCGGCAGGGAAGGAATTCACCCCTCCACTTT.

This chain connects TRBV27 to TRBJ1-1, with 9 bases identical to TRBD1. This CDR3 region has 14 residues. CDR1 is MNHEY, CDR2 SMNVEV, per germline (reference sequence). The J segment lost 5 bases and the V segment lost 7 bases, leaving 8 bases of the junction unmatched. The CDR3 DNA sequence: TGTGCCAGCATTGGAGGACAGGGGTGGACTGAAGCTTTCTTT. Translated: CASIGGQGWTEAFF.

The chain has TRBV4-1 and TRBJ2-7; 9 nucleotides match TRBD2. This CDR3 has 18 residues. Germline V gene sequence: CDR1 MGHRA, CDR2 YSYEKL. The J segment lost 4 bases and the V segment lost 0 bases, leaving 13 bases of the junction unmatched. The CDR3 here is CASSQDRLASGMVYEQYF. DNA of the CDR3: TGCGCCAGCAGCCAAGATCGATTGGCTAGCGGGATGGTGTACGAGCAGTACTTC.

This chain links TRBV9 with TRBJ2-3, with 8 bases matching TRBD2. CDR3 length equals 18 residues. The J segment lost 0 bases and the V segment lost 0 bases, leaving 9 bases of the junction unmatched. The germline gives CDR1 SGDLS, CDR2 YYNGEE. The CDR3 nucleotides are TGTGCCAGCAGCGTAGCTTTTAGTAGCGGGGTTAGCACAGATACGCAGTATTTT. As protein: CASSVAFSSGVSTDTQYF.

Written as DNA, the CDR3 is TGCGCCAGCAGCCCAAGACAGACTGTCTCTGGGGCCAACGTCCTGACTTTC. Its protein is CASSPRQTVSGANVLTF. This chain uses TRBV4-3 with TRBJ2-6; possible D gene TRBD1, 5 bases. V was shortened by 4 bases and J by 0 bases, with 13 bases between the two germline ends. CDR1 is LGHNA, CDR2 YSLEER, per germline. The CDR3 contains 17 residues.

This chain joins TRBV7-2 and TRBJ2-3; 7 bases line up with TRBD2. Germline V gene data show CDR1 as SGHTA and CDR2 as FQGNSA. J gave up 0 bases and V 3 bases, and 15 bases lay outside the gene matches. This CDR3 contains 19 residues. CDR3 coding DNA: TGTGCCAGCAGCTTGGATAAGGTCAGTTCGCGGGAGAGCACAGATACGCAGTATTTT. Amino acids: CASSLDKVSSRESTDTQYF. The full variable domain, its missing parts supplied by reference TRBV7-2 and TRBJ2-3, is GAGVSQSPSNKVTEKGKDVELRCDPISGHTALYWYRQSLGQGLEFLIYFQGNSAPDKSGLPSDRFSAERTGGSVSTLTIQRTQQEDSAVYLCASSLDKVSSRESTDTQYFGPGTRLTVL.

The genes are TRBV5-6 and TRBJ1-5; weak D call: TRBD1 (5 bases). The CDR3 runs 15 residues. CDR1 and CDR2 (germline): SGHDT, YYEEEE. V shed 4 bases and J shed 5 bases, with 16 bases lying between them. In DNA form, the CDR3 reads TGTGCCAGCAGCACCCAAGGGGTCAGGGATCAGCCCCAGCATTTT. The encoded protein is CASSTQGVRDQPQHF.

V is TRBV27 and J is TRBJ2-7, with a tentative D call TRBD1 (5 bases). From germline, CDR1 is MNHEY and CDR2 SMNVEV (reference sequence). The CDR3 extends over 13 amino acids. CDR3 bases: TGTGCTTGTAGGGGCAGGAACTCCTACGAGCAGTACTTC. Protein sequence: CACRGRNSYEQYF.

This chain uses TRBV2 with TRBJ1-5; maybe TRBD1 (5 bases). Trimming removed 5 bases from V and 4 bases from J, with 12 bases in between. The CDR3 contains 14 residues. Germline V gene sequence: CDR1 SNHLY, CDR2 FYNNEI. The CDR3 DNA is TGTGCCAGCAGTCATGACAGACCAAATCAGCCCCAGCATTTT. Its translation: CASSHDRPNQPQHF.

CDR3 sequence reads: CASSPPGQTDYYGYTF. In DNA, the CDR3 is TGTGCCAGTAGTCCTCCGGGACAGACAGACTACTATGGCTACACCTTC. The V gene is TRBV19, the J gene TRBJ1-2, with 7 bases lining up with TRBD1. Germline V lookup: CDR1 LNHDA, CDR2 SQIVND (reference sequence). V lost 5 bases and J lost 3; bases outside the gene matches: 12. There are 16 residues in the CDR3. The complete variable domain, with remaining parts taken from reference TRBV19 and TRBJ1-2, reads DGGITQSPKYLFRKEGQNVTLSCEQNLNHDAMYWYRQDPGQGLRLIYYSQIVNDFQKGDIAEGYSVSREKKESFPLTVTSAQKNPTAFYLCASSPPGQTDYYGYTFGSGTRLTVV.

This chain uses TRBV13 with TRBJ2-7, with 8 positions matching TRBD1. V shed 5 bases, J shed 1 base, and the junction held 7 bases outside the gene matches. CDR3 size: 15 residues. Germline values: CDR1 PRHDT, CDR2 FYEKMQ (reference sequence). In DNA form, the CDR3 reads TGTGCCAGCAGCGGAGACAGGGGAACGTCCTACGAGCAGTACTTC. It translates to CASSGDRGTSYEQYF. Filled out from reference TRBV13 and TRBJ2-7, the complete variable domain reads AAGVIQSPRHLIKEKRETATLKCYPIPRHDTVYWYQQGPGQDPQFLISFYEKMQSDKGSIPDRFSAQQFSDYHSELNMSSLELGDSALYFCASSGDRGTSYEQYFGPGTRLTVT.

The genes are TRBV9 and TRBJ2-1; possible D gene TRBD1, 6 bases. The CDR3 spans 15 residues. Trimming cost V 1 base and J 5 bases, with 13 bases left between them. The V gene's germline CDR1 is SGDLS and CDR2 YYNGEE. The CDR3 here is CASSVSAGDNNEQFF. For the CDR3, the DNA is TGTGCCAGCAGCGTATCCGCAGGGGACAACAATGAGCAGTTCTTC.

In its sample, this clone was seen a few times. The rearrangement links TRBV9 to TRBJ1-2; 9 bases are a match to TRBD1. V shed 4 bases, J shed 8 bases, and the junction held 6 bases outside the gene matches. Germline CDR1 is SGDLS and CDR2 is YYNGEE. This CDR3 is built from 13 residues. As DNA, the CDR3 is TGTGCCAGCAGCTTGGACAGGGGCGGGGGCTACACCTTC. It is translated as CASSLDRGGGYTF.

CDR3 in DNA: TGCGCCAGCAACAGGGTCTACGAGCAGTACTTC. Translating it yields CASNRVYEQYF. The chain links TRBV4-3 to TRBJ2-7, with a weak D call TRBD1 (6 bases). The CDR3 totals 11 residues. Germline V CDR1 and CDR2: LGHNA, YSLEER. V was cut by 7 bases and J by 3 bases, with 7 bases left in between.

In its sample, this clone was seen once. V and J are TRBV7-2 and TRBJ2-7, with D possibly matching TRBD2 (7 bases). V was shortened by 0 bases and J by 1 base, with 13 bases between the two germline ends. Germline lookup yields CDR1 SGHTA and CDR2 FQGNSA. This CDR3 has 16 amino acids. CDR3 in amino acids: CASSLAGGGHSYEQYF. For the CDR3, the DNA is TGTGCCAGCAGCTTAGCGGGAGGGGGGCATTCCTACGAGCAGTACTTC.

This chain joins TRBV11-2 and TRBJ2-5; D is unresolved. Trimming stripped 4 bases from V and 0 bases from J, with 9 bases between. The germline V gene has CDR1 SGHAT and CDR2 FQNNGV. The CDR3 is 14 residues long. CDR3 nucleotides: TGTGCCAGCAGCTGGTTACTTAACCAAGAGACCCAGTACTTC. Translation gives CASSWLLNQETQYF. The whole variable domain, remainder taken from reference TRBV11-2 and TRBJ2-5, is EAGVAQSPRYKIIEKRQSVAFWCNPISGHATLYWYQQILGQGPKLLIQFQNNGVVDDSQLPKDRFSAERLKGVDSTLKIQPAKLEDSAVYLCASSWLLNQETQYFGPGTRLLVL.

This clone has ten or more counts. The CDR3 nucleotides read TGTGCCAGCAGCGTTAGCGGGGGGGGCTACGAGCAGTACTTC. It specifies CASSVSGGGYEQYF. The chain links TRBV9 to TRBJ2-7; 11 nucleotides align to TRBD2. With 2 bases clipped from V and 3 bases from J, the junction kept 1 base outside the gene matches. Germline V gene lookup returns CDR1 SGDLS and CDR2 YYNGEE. CDR3 length equals 14 residues. Complete variable domain (other parts from reference TRBV9 and TRBJ2-7): DSGVTQTPKHLITATGQRVTLRCSPRSGDLSVYWYQQSLDQGLQFLIQYYNGEERAKGNILERFSAQQFPDLHSELNLSSLELGDSALYFCASSVSGGGYEQYFGPGTRLTVT.

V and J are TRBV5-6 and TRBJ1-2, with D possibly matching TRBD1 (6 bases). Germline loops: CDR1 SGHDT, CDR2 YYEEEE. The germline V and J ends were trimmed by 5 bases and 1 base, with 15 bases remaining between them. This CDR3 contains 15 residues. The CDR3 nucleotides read TGTGCCAGCAGACTACAGGGCCAAGGTAACTATGGCTACACCTTC. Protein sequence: CASRLQGQGNYGYTF.

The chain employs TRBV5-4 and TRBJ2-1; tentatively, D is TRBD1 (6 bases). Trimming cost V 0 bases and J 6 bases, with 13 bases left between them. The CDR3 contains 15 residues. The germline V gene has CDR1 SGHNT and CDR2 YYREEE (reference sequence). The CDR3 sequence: CASSLVGASGNEQFF. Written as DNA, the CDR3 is TGTGCCAGCAGCTTGGTGGGGGCATCGGGCAATGAGCAGTTCTTC.

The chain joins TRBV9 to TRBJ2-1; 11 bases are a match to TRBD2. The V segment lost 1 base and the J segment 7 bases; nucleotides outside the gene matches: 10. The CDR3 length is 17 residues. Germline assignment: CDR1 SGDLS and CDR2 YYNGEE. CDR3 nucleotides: TGTGCCAGCAGCGTATACCCCGGGACTAGCGGAAGTAATGAGCAGTTCTTC. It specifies CASSVYPGTSGSNEQFF.

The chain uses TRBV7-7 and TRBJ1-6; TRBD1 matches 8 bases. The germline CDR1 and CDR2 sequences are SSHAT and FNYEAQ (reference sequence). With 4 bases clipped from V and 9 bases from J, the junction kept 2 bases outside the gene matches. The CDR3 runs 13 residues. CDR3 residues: CASSYDRGSPLHF. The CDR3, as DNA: TGTGCCAGCAGCTACGACAGGGGTTCACCCCTCCACTTT.

The CDR3 DNA reads as TGCAGTGCTCTTCCTGGGCATGGCTACACCTTC. Its translation: CSALPGHGYTF. The genes are TRBV20-1 and TRBJ1-2; D is unclear. CDR1 is DFQATT and CDR2 is SNEGSKA in the germline V gene (reference sequence). The CDR3 consists of 11 residues. V was trimmed by 5 bases and J by 6 bases, leaving 10 bases between them.

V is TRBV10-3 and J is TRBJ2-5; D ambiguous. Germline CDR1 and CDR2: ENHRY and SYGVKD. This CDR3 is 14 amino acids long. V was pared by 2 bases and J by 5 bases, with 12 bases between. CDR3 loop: CAISEPTLVETQYF. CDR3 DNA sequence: TGTGCCATCAGTGAGCCGACTTTAGTGGAGACCCAGTACTTC.

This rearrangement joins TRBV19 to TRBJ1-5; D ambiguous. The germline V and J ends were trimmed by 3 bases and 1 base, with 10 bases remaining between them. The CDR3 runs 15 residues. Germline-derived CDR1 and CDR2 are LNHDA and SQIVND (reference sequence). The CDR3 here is CASSIGQSSNQPQHF. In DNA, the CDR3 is TGTGCCAGTAGTATTGGTCAGTCAAGCAATCAGCCCCAGCATTTT.

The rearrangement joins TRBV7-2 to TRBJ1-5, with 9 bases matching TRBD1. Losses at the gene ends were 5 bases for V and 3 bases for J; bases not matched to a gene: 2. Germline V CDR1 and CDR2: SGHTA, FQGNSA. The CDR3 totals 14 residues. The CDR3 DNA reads TGTGCCAGCAGCGGGACAGGGAACAATCAGCCCCAGCATTTT. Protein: CASSGTGNNQPQHF.

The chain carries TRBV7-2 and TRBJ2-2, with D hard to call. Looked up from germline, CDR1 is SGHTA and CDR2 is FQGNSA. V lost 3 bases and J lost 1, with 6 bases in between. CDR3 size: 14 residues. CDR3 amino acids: CASSFGGNTGELFF. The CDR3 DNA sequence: TGTGCCAGCAGCTTCGGCGGGAACACCGGGGAGCTGTTTTTT.

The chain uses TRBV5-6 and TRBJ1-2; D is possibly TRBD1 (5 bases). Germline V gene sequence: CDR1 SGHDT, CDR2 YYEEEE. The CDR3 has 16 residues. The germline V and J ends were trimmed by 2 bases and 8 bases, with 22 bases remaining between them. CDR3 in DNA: TGTGCCAGCAGCTTAGACAGAGACCCGCCCCGGGTGGGCTACACCTTC. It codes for CASSLDRDPPRVGYTF.

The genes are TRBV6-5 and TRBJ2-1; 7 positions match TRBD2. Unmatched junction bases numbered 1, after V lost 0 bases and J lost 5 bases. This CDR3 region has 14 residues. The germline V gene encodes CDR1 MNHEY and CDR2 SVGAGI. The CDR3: CASSYSGRDNEQFF. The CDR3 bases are TGTGCCAGCAGTTACTCAGGGAGGGACAATGAGCAGTTCTTC.

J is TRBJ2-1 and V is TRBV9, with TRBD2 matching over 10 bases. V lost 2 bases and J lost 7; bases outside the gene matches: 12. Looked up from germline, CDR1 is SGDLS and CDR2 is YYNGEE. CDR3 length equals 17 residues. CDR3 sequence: CASSVTSSGGPYNEQFF. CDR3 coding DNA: TGTGCCAGCAGCGTTACATCTAGCGGGGGCCCTTATAATGAGCAGTTCTTC.

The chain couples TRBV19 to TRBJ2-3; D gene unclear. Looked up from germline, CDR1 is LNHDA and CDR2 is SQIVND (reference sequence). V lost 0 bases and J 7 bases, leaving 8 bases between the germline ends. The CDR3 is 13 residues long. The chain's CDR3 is CASSIELEYTQYF. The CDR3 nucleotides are TGTGCCAGTAGTATAGAACTCGAATATACGCAGTATTTT.

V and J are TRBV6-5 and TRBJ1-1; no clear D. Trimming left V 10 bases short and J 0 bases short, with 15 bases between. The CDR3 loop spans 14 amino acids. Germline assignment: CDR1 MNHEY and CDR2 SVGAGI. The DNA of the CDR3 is TGTGCCACCACTTTACTCGGGATGAACACTGAAGCTTTCTTT. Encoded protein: CATTLLGMNTEAFF.